Here is one T cell receptor (beta chain) with its context. The data stem from a study of T-cell memory formation after mild COVID-19. Each CDR3 protein gets one entry after TCRdb re-called the 5' RACE reads with MiXCR. This sample has some 190,000 distinct CDR3 sequences, with around 16% found just once. The CDR3 consists of 15 residues. Germline CDR1 SGHTA, CDR2 FQGNSA. V gave up 5 bases and J gave up 0 bases, with 13 bases separating them. The sequence derives from an adult woman who had mild COVID-19 (a few samples of this study predate the infection). Cell type and time point are not known. This chain uses TRBV7-2 with TRBJ1-2; a possible D gene is TRBD1 (5 bases). The sample consisted of PBMCs or a T cell subset sorted from them (not recorded which). As DNA, the CDR3 is TGTGCCAGCAGCACCCGACAGAGTTCTAACTATGGCTACACCTTC. Amino acids: CASSTRQSSNYGYTF.